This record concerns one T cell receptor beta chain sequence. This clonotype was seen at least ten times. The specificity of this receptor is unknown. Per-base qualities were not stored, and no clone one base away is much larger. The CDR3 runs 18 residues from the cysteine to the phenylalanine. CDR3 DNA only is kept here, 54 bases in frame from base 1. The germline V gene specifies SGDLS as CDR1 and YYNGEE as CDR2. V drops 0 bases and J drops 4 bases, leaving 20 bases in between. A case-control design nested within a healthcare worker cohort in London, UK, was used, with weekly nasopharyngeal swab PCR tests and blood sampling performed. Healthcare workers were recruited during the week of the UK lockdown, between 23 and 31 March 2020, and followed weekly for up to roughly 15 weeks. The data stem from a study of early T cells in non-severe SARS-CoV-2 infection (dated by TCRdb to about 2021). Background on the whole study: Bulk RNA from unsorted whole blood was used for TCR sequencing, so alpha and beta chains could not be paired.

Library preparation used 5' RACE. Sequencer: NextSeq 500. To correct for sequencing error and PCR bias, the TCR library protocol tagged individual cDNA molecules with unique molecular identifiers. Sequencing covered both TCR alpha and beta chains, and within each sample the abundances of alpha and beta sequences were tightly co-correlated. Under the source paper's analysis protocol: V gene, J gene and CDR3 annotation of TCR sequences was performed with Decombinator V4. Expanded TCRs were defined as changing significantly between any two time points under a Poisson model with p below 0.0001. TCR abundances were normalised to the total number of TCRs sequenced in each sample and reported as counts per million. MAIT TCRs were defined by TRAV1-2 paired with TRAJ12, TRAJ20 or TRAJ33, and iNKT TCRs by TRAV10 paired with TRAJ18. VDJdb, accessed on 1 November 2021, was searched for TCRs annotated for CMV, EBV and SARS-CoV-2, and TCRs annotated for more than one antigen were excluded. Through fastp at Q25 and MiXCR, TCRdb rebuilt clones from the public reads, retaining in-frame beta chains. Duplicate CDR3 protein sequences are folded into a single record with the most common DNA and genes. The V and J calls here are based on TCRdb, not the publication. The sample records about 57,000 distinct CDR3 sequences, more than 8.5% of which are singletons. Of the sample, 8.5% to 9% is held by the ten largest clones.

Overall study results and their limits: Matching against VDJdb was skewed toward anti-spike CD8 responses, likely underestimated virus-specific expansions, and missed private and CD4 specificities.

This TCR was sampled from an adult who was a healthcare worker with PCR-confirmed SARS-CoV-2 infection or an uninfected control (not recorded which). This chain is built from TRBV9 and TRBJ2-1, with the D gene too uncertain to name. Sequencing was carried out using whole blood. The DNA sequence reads TGTGCCAGCAGCGTAGGCGGAGACGGATCCACCCATTACAATGAGCAGTTCTTC. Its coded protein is CASSVGGDGSTHYNEQFF.